Included here is one T cell receptor (beta chain) sequence, with context. The library targeted TCRbeta and was prepared with unique molecular identifiers. MiXCR, run by TCRdb on the PCR reads, gives a single entry per CDR3 protein. The sample carries 450,000 to 600,000 distinct CDR3 sequences, roughly 33% recorded once. The CDR3 totals 14 residues. V lost 2 bases to trimming and J lost 7 bases, with 15 bases between them. From germline, CDR1 is LNHNV and CDR2 YYDKDF (reference sequence). This specimen belongs to a study of T-cell reconstitution after alpha-beta-depleted transplantation in children. The input for sequencing was PBMCs from the stem cell graft donor, taken from the stem cell graft. The source of this sequence is a human donor who donated a stem cell graft to a child with aplastic anemia. The chain links TRBV15 to TRBJ2-7; D is uncertain. This CDR3 reads CATSRTPGPREQYV. In DNA form, the CDR3 reads TGTGCCACCAGCAGAACCCCCGGCCCTCGGGAGCAGTACGTC.